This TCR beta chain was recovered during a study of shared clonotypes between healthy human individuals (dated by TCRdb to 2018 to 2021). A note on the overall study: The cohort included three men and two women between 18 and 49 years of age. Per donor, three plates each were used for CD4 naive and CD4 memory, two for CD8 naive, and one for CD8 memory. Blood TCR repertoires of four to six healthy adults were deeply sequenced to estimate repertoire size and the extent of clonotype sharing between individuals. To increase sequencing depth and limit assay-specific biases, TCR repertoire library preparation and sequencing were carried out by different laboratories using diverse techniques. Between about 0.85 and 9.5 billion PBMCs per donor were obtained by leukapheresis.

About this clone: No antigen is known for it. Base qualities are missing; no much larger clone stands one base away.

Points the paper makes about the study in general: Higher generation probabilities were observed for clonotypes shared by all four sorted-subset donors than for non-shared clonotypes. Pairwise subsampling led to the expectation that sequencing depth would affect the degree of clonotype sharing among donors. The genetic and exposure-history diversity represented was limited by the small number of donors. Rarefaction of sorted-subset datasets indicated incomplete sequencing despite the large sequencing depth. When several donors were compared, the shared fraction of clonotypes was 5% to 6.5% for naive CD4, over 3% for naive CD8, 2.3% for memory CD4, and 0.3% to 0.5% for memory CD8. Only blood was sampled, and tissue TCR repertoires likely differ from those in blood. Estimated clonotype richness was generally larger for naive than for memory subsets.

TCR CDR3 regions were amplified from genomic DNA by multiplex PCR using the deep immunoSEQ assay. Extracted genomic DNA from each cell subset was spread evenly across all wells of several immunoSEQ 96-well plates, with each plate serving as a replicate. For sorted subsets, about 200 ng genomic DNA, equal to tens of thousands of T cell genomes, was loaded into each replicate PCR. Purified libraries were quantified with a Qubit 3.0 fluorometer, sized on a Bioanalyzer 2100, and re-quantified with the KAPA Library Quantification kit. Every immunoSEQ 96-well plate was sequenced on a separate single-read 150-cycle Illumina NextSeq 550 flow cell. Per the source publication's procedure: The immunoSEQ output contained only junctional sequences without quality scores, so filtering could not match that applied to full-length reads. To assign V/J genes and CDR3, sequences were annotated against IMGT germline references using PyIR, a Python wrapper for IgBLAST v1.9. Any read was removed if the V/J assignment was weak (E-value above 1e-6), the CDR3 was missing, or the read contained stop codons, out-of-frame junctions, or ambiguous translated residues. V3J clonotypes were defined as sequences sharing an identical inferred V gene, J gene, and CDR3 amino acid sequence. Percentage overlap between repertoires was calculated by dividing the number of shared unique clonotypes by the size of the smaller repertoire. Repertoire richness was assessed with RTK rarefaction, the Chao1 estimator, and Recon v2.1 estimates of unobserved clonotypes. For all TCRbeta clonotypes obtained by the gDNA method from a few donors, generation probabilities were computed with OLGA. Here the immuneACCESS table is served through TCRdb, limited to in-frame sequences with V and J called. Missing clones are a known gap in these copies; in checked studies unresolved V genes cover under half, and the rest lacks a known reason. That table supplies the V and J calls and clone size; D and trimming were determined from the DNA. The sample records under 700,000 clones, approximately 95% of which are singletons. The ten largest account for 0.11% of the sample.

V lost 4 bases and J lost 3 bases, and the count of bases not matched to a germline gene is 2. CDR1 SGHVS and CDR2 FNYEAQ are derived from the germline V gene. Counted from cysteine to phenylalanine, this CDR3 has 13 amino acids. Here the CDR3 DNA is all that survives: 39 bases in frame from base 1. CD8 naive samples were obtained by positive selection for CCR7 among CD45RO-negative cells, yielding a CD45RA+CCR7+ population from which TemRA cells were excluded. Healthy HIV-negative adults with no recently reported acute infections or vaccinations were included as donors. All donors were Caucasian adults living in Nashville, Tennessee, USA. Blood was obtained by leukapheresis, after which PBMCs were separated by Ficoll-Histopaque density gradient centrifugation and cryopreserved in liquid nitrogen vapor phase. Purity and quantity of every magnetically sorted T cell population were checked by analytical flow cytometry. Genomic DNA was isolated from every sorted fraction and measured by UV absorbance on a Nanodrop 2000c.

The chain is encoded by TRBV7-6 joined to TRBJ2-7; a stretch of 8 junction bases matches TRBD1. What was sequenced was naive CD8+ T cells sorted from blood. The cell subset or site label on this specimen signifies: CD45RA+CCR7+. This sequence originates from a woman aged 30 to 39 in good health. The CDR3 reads CASSSDRVYEQYF. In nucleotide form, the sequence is TGTGCCAGCAGCTCGGACAGGGTCTACGAGCAGTACTTC.